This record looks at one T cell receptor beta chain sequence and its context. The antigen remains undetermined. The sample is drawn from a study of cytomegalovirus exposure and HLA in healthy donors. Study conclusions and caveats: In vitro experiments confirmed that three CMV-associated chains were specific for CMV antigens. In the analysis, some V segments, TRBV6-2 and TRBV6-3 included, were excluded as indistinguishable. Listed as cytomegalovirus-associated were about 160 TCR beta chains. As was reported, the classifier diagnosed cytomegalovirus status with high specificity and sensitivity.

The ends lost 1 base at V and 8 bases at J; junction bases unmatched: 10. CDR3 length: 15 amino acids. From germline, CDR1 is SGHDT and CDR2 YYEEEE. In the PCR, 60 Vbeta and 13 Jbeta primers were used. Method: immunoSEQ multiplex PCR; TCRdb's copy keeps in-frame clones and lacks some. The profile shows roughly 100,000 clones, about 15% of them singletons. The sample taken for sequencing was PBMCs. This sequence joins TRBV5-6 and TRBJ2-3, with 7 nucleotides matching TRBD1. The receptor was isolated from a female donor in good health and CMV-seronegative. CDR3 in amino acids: CASSLYRGNDGTQYF. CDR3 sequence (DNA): TGTGCCAGCAGCTTGTACAGGGGAAATGACGGTACGCAGTATTTT.